The source of this T cell receptor beta chain is a study of blood T cell repertoires in COVID-19. Study information: The study drew acute and convalescent COVID-19 samples from the United States, Italy and Spain. T cells, B-cell-depleted T cells, or PBMCs provided the cDNA or gDNA that served as material.

The CDR3 extends over 13 amino acids. Trimming shortened V by 2 bases and J by 8 bases, and 12 bases separated the two germline ends. Germline V gene data show CDR1 as SGHVS and CDR2 as FQNEAQ. Per the original methods: Scientists estimated how many nucleated cells there were by amplifying reference gene primers. Assay used: immunoSEQ multiplex PCR; TCRdb lists only in-frame clones, some missing. V and J calls and clone size are as listed in that table; D and trimming were resolved from the DNA. The sample has about 14,000 clones, around nine tenths seen once. The origin of this receptor is a human donor with active COVID-19. The donor label of this sample is uncertain. The rearrangement joins TRBV7-8 to TRBJ1-2; D call uncertain. Sequencing was done on a sample of peripheral blood. The DNA of the CDR3 is TGTGCCAGCAGCTTACAATCCCGGGAGGGCTACACCTTC. This codes for CASSLQSREGYTF.